Listed here are 22 T cell receptor beta chains from one sample, sequenced in a study of post-analysis software for immune sequencing data. Study conclusions and caveats: Comparison of patients with controls showed about 5 TRBV segments more frequent in patients, TRBV5-6, TRBV5-1 and TRBV20-1 among them.

TCR beta cDNA libraries included unique molecular identifiers. Each CDR3 protein is one row after TCRdb ran MiXCR on the PCR reads. The table has about 540,000 distinct CDR3 sequences, 34% seen once; the top ten hold 6%. No antigen is known for these receptors. The sequenced sample was blood. These receptors came from a girl aged 2-17 years with multiple sclerosis.

In this sample, this clonotype turned up a few times. This chain links TRBV2 with TRBJ2-5; a weak D match, TRBD2 (6 bases). There are 14 residues in the CDR3. Looked up from germline, CDR1 is SNHLY and CDR2 is FYNNEI. Trimming left V 6 bases short and J 2 bases short, with 13 bases between. The CDR3 loop reads CASSLTSFQETQYF. The CDR3 region has the DNA TGTGCCAGCAGCCTCACTAGCTTTCAAGAGACCCAGTACTTC. Using reference TRBV2 and TRBJ2-5 for the parts outside the CDR3, the full variable domain is EPEVTQTPSHQVTQMGQEVILRCVPISNHLYFYWYRQILGQKVEFLVSFYNNEISEKSEIFDDQFSVERPDGSNFTLKIRSTKLEDSAMYFCASSLTSFQETQYFGPGTRLLVL.

This chain connects TRBV7-2 to TRBJ1-5, with TRBD1 matching over 8 bases. The CDR3 extends over 15 amino acids. The V gene's germline CDR1 is SGHTA and CDR2 FQGNSA. V was clipped by 5 bases and J by 0 bases; unmatched bases: 3. CDR3 DNA sequence: TGTGCCAGCAGCGACAGGGGCTGTAGCAATCAGCCCCAGCATTTT. Translating it yields CASSDRGCSNQPQHF.

This chain uses TRBV29-1 with TRBJ1-2, with D hard to call. The CDR3 contains 14 residues. V was pared by 1 base and J by 5 bases, with 14 bases between. Germline CDR1 SQVTM, CDR2 ANQGSEA. The CDR3 spells CSVEGFRVGYGYTF. As DNA, the CDR3 is TGCAGCGTTGAAGGATTTCGGGTAGGGTATGGCTACACCTTC.

This chain links TRBV5-1 with TRBJ1-6; D unclear. Deletions cut 2 bases from V and 7 bases from J, with 7 bases between. This CDR3 region has 13 residues. The germline V gene encodes CDR1 SGHRS and CDR2 YFSETQ. The CDR3 region is CASSFLENSPLHF. CDR3 nucleotide sequence: TGCGCCAGCAGCTTTTTGGAAAATTCACCCCTCCACTTT.

This clonotype was seen a handful of times. The CDR3 sequence: CASSPRTSGGMETQYF. CDR3 nucleotide sequence: TGTGCCAGCTCACCAAGGACTAGCGGGGGAATGGAGACCCAGTACTTC. The V and J genes are TRBV18 and TRBJ2-5, with TRBD2 matching over 13 bases. V was clipped by 2 bases and J by 5 bases; unmatched bases: 5. The CDR3 loop spans 16 amino acids. Looked up from germline, CDR1 is KGHSH and CDR2 is LQKENI.

This clonotype was detected a few times. The rearrangement links TRBV6-1 to TRBJ1-2; D remains unclear. Germline CDR1 reads MNHNS; CDR2 reads SASEGT. Trimming pared 6 bases from V and 0 bases from J, leaving 8 bases between. This CDR3 contains 13 residues. The CDR3 loop is CASRASANYGYTF. The CDR3, as DNA: TGTGCCAGCAGGGCATCTGCTAACTATGGCTACACCTTC.

The chain's CDR3 is CASGLVVHCLAKNIQYF. The DNA of the CDR3 is TGTGCTAGTGGTTTGGTAGTCCACTGTCTAGCCAAAAACATTCAGTACTTC. The chain has TRBV12-5 and TRBJ2-4, with D unclear. Trimming shortened V by 0 bases and J by 0 bases, and 12 bases separated the two germline ends. Looked up from germline, CDR1 is LGHNT and CDR2 is FRNRAP. The CDR3 is made up of 17 amino acids. The variable domain in full, with the rest retrieved from reference TRBV12-5 and TRBJ2-4, is DARVTQTPRHKVTEMGQEVTMRCQPILGHNTVFWYRQTMMQGLELLAYFRNRAPLDDSGMPKDRFSAEMPDATLATLKIQPSEPRDSAVYFCASGLVVHCLAKNIQYFGAGTRLSVL.

This chain uses TRBV3-1 with TRBJ1-2, with TRBD1 as a possible D gene (5 bases). The germline CDR1 and CDR2 sequences are LGHDT and YNNKEL (reference sequence). The CDR3 covers 13 residues. V lost 5 bases and J 4 bases, leaving 11 bases between the germline ends. The CDR3 sequence is CASSRGSTYGYTF. For the CDR3, the DNA is TGTGCCAGCAGCAGGGGAAGCACCTATGGCTACACCTTC.

In DNA, the CDR3 is TGTGCCAGCAGCGCCGACAGGGAACACGGCTATGGCTACACCTTC. Translated, it gives CASSADREHGYGYTF. This chain connects TRBV9 to TRBJ1-2; 7 bases line up with TRBD1. The CDR3 is 15 residues long. J lost 4 bases, V lost 3 bases, and 9 bases had no gene match. Germline assignment: CDR1 SGDLS and CDR2 YYNGEE.

This clonotype was detected a few times. The V call is TRBV20-1, the J call TRBJ1-2, with a possible D match to TRBD1 (6 bases). CDR1 is DFQATT and CDR2 is SNEGSKA in the germline V gene (reference sequence). V shed 4 bases and J shed 0 bases, with 12 bases lying between them. The CDR3 extends over 14 amino acids. This chain's CDR3 is CSATGTQANYGYTF. The CDR3, as DNA: TGCAGTGCTACCGGGACACAAGCTAACTATGGCTACACCTTC.

This clonotype occurred a few times. The chain is built from TRBV20-1 and TRBJ2-5, with D possibly matching TRBD2 (6 bases). V was pared by 0 bases and J by 1 base, with 9 bases between. The CDR3 runs 14 residues. Germline CDR1 and CDR2: DFQATT and SNEGSKA (reference sequence). The CDR3 loop reads CSARDGRFQETQYF. In nucleotides, the CDR3 is TGCAGTGCTAGAGATGGGAGGTTCCAAGAGACCCAGTACTTC.

A note on this clonotype: Given a much more abundant clone one base away, this may be a read error. V and J are TRBV9 and TRBJ2-3; a possible D gene is TRBD1 (6 bases). This CDR3 contains 14 residues. The germline V gene has CDR1 SGDLS and CDR2 YYNGEE. For the CDR3, the DNA is TGTGCCAGCAGCGTAGTGGGGGCGGCAGATTCGCAGTATTTT. Protein product: CASSVVGAADSQYF.

V is TRBV10-2 and J is TRBJ1-6; D might be TRBD1 (6 bases). Between the trimmed V and J ends, which lost 2 bases and 7 bases, there was a span of 12 bases. Germline V lookup: CDR1 WSHSY, CDR2 SAAADI. CDR3 size: 15 residues. The CDR3 spells CASSEMGAQNSPLHF. CDR3 coding DNA: TGCGCCAGCAGTGAGATGGGGGCGCAGAATTCACCCCTCCACTTT.

The sample holds a few counts of this clonotype. The chain links TRBV10-1 to TRBJ2-1, with D hard to call. V shed 4 bases and J shed 10 bases, with 11 bases lying between them. From germline, CDR1 is WNHNN and CDR2 SYGVQD (reference sequence). The CDR3 covers 12 residues. CDR3 sequence (DNA): TGCGCCAGCAGTGGGAATATGGGGGAGCAGTTCTTC. Its protein is CASSGNMGEQFF.

This clonotype was seen a few times. This chain links TRBV5-1 with TRBJ1-5; D gene unclear. Trimming left V 2 bases short and J 10 bases short, with 7 bases between. Per the germline V gene, CDR1 is SGHRS and CDR2 is YFSETQ. The length of the CDR3 is 11 residues. CDR3 in amino acids: CASSFRSPQHF. CDR3 DNA sequence: TGCGCCAGCAGCTTCAGGTCCCCCCAGCATTTT.

In this sample, this clonotype turned up many times. The V and J genes are TRBV2 and TRBJ2-1; weak D call: TRBD2 (5 bases). From germline, CDR1 is SNHLY and CDR2 FYNNEI. Trimming took off 6 bases at V and 5 bases at J, with 20 bases between the two ends. The CDR3 loop spans 16 amino acids. CDR3 residues: CASRLFLGVVDNEQFF. Written as DNA, the CDR3 is TGTGCCAGCAGGCTTTTCCTCGGGGTAGTTGACAATGAGCAGTTCTTC.

This clonotype has more than one count but fewer than ten. The chain carries TRBV6-1 and TRBJ2-7; D remains unclear. Germline assignment: CDR1 MNHNS and CDR2 SASEGT. The CDR3 is 15 residues long. V was trimmed by 2 bases and J by 0 bases, leaving 11 bases between them. Here the CDR3 reads CASSEWKDLSYEQYF. The CDR3 DNA is TGTGCCAGCAGTGAATGGAAGGACCTCTCCTACGAGCAGTACTTC.

This clonotype was seen only a few times. CDR3 in DNA: TGTGCCAGCAGCCCAGGGAGGGTCAGCACAGATACGCAGTATTTT. It encodes CASSPGRVSTDTQYF. The chain is built from TRBV11-2 and TRBJ2-3; 7 nucleotides line up with TRBD2. This CDR3 has 15 amino acids. V shed 5 bases, J shed 0 bases, and the junction held 5 bases outside the gene matches. CDR1 is SGHAT, CDR2 FQNNGV, per germline.

V is TRBV20-1 and J is TRBJ1-1, with 11 bases fitting TRBD1. CDR3 length: 13 amino acids. J gave up 3 bases and V 3 bases, and 0 bases lay outside the gene matches. Germline V gene data show CDR1 as DFQATT and CDR2 as SNEGSKA (reference sequence). CDR3 nucleotide sequence: TGCAGTGCTAGGGACAGGGGGCACACTGAAGCTTTCTTT. It specifies CSARDRGHTEAFF.

V gene TRBV7-9 combines with J gene TRBJ2-5, with unresolved D. Trimming took 2 bases from V and 4 from J, leaving 5 bases between them. The CDR3 extends over 12 amino acids. The germline V gene has CDR1 SEHNR and CDR2 FQNEAQ (reference sequence). As DNA, the CDR3 is TGTGCCAGCAGCTTATCCACAGAGACCCAGTACTTC. Protein: CASSLSTETQYF.

This clonotype is a singleton in its sample. A read error may be the cause here, since a much bigger clone is one base away. V usage is TRBV5-1 and J usage is TRBJ2-5, with 8 bases fitting TRBD2. CDR3 size: 15 residues. In germline, CDR1 is SGHRS, CDR2 YFSETQ. Here the CDR3 reads CASNEAGGPQETRYF. The CDR3 DNA reads TGCGCCAGCAACGAGGCGGGGGGTCCCCAAGAGACCCGGTACTTC.

There are a few counts of this clonotype. The chain joins TRBV12-3 or TRBV12-4 to TRBJ1-4; 7 nucleotides agree with TRBD1. V was pared by 6 bases and J by 2 bases, with 12 bases of the junction left unmatched. The CDR3 has 17 amino acids. The CDR3 spells CASSSGGPGSTNEKLFF. DNA of the CDR3: TGTGCCAGCAGCTCAGGGGGTCCGGGGAGCACTAATGAAAAACTGTTTTTT.